These T cell receptor beta chains were read from a single sample in a study of shared clonotypes between healthy human individuals. Measured with immunoSEQ multiplex PCR; TCRdb has only the in-frame clones, and not every one. The data contain 600,000 or so clones, 95% of them singletons. Sequenced: naive CD8+ T cells sorted from blood. The receptor set was obtained from a woman in her twenties or thirties in good health. CDR3s include the opening cysteine and the closing phenylalanine or tryptophan. A D gene is named only where the DNA matches it firmly. A row's size may be missing; if present it is once, few, many or a size class.

j_call	v_call	cdr3_length	d_call	clone_size	cdr3_nt	cdr3_aa
TRBJ2-6	TRBV19	17	NA	NA	TGTGCCGCCGGGGAGCGGACATATTTCACTGGGGCCAACGTCCTGACTTTC	CAAGERTYFTGANVLTF
TRBJ2-2	TRBV7-6	17	TRBD2	NA	TGTGCCAGCAGCCCCGGACTAGCGGGAGGCAACACCGGGGAGCTGTTTTTT	CASSPGLAGGNTGELFF
TRBJ2-1	TRBV7-9	16	NA	NA	TGTGCCAGCAGCCCGCTCGAGGGACCCTCCTACAATGAGCAGTTCTTC	CASSPLEGPSYNEQFF
TRBJ2-5	TRBV5-1	15	NA	once	TGCGCCAGCAGCTTGGGCCCGAGGTCAAAAGAGACCCAGTACTTC	CASSLGPRSKETQYF
TRBJ2-7	TRBV14	17	NA	NA	TGTGCCAGCAGCCAAGAAATCGGAGAATACCCCTCCTACGAGCAGTACTTC	CASSQEIGEYPSYEQYF
TRBJ2-7	TRBV11-2	12	NA	few	TGTGCCAGCAGCTTCGTCGATTACGAGCAGTACTTC	CASSFVDYEQYF
TRBJ2-1	TRBV29-1	12	NA	NA	TGCAGCGTGAGGGACTGGGGCCATGAGCAGTTCTTC	CSVRDWGHEQFF
TRBJ2-6	TRBV14	17	TRBD1	NA	TGTGCCAGCAGCCTTTACAGGGGGCAAGGTGGGGCCAACGTCCTGACTTTC	CASSLYRGQGGANVLTF
TRBJ2-7	TRBV27	14	NA	NA	TGTGCCAGCAGTCTAGGACGGGTCTCCTACGAGCAGTACTTC	CASSLGRVSYEQYF
TRBJ1-1	TRBV27	14	NA	NA	TGTGCCAGCAGTTTATCGAGGGGAGGCACTGAAGCTTTCTTT	CASSLSRGGTEAFF
TRBJ2-1	TRBV7-8	16	NA	NA	TGTGCCAGCAGCTTAGGACTCTCATTCTCCTACAATGAGCAGTTCTTC	CASSLGLSFSYNEQFF
TRBJ1-1	TRBV5-6	13	NA	NA	TGTGCCAGCAGGGCCGGGACAACAAAAGAAGCTTTCTTT	CASRAGTTKEAFF
TRBJ1-1	TRBV7-9	14	NA	once	TGTGCCAGCAGGGCGCCGACAGGAAACACTGAAGCTTTCTTT	CASRAPTGNTEAFF
TRBJ2-5	TRBV4-1	15	NA	NA	TGCGCCAGCAGCCAAGAACCAGCCAGAGTGGAGACCCAGTACTTC	CASSQEPARVETQYF
TRBJ2-7	TRBV2	13	TRBD2	NA	TGTGCCAGCTCGACTAGCGGTAGCTACGAGCAGTACTTC	CASSTSGSYEQYF
TRBJ2-7	TRBV28	16	NA	NA	TGTGCCAGCAGTTCCCACCGGGACACACCACCCTACGAGCAGTACTTC	CASSSHRDTPPYEQYF
TRBJ1-1	TRBV28	15	NA	NA	TGTGCCAGCAGTTTATTCAGGGTTTGGAGCACTGAAGCTTTCTTT	CASSLFRVWSTEAFF
TRBJ2-3	TRBV29-1	15	NA	NA	TGCAGCGTTGAAGGTGCAAGGGTCAGGTCGGATACGCAGTATTTT	CSVEGARVRSDTQYF
TRBJ1-1	TRBV27	14	NA	NA	TGTGCCAGCAGTAGGACGATCTTGAACACTGAAGCTTTCTTT	CASSRTILNTEAFF
TRBJ2-1	TRBV27	14	TRBD2	NA	TGTGCCAGCAGTTTACGGGGGGCCTACAATGAGCAGTTCTTC	CASSLRGAYNEQFF
TRBJ1-2	TRBV6-5	15	NA	NA	TGTGCCAGCAGTTACTCTGGGTTAGAGGGTTCTGGCTACACCTTC	CASSYSGLEGSGYTF
TRBJ2-7	TRBV27	14	NA	NA	TGTGCCAGCTACGGGGCAGGGGACCCCTACGAGCAGTACTTC	CASYGAGDPYEQYF
TRBJ2-1	TRBV11-2	15	NA	NA	TGTGCCAGCAGCCTCAGCTCTAGCGAGTACAATGAGCAGTTCTTC	CASSLSSSEYNEQFF
TRBJ2-7	TRBV28	13	NA	few	TGTGCCAGCAACGAGCGGAGCTTCTACGAGCAGTACTTC	CASNERSFYEQYF
TRBJ2-7	TRBV27	16	NA	once	TGTGCCAGCAGTTTATCAATTCAGTCCTCCCTCTACGAGCAGTACTTC	CASSLSIQSSLYEQYF
TRBJ2-3	TRBV19	13	NA	NA	TGTGCCAGTACCATGGGGGGCCCAGATACGCAGTATTTT	CASTMGGPDTQYF
TRBJ2-7	TRBV28	15	NA	once	TGTGCCAGCAGTTTGGTGGGAGGTAATGACTACGAGCAGTACTTC	CASSLVGGNDYEQYF
TRBJ2-7	TRBV7-9	12	NA	NA	TGTGCCAGCGGGGCGTACGTCTACGAGCAGTACTTC	CASGAYVYEQYF
TRBJ2-7	TRBV7-3	15	TRBD1	NA	TGTGCCAGGATGTTTCAGGGGGCGGGGACCTACGAGCAGTACTTC	CARMFQGAGTYEQYF
TRBJ2-1	TRBV6-5	13	NA	NA	TGTGCCAGCAGTTCAGTCGGGATCAATGAGCAGTTCTTC	CASSSVGINEQFF
TRBJ2-7	TRBV19	15	TRBD2	NA	TGTGCCAGTAGTTTGACTAGCGGAGAGACCTACGAGCAGTACTTC	CASSLTSGETYEQYF
TRBJ2-1	TRBV11-2	13	NA	NA	TGTGCCAGCAGCTTGTTCGCAGGGGATGAGCAGTTCTTC	CASSLFAGDEQFF
TRBJ2-7	TRBV7-9	13	TRBD2	few	TGTGCCAGCAGCTTAGCAGCGGGAGACGAGCAGTACTTC	CASSLAAGDEQYF
TRBJ2-2	TRBV7-6	18	TRBD2	NA	TGTGCCAGCAGCCCTATCCTAGCGGGAGAAAGCGGCACCGGGGAGCTGTTTTTT	CASSPILAGESGTGELFF
TRBJ2-7	TRBV27	14	NA	NA	TGTGCCAGCCGGGGGACCCCTGGAGCCTACGAGCAGTACTTC	CASRGTPGAYEQYF
TRBJ2-1	TRBV28	13	NA	NA	TGTGCCAGCAGTACCAGCTCCTACAATGAGCAGTTCTTC	CASSTSSYNEQFF
TRBJ2-7	TRBV7-9	13	NA	NA	TGTGCCAGCAGCTTCGGCTTCCCCTACGAGCAGTACTTC	CASSFGFPYEQYF
TRBJ2-7	TRBV29-1	13	NA	NA	TGCAGCGTTGGGGGTCGGTCCACCTACGAGCAGTACTTC	CSVGGRSTYEQYF
TRBJ2-7	TRBV6-1	15	TRBD2	once	TGTGCCAGCAGGGATCTAGCGGGAGAACGGTACGAGCAGTACTTC	CASRDLAGERYEQYF
TRBJ2-1	TRBV27	16	TRBD2	NA	TGTGCCAGCAGTCCCGGACTAGCGGGCTCCTACAATGAGCAGTTCTTC	CASSPGLAGSYNEQFF
TRBJ2-7	TRBV28	12	NA	NA	TGTGCCACGCTTAAAAAGCCCTACGAGCAGTACTTC	CATLKKPYEQYF
TRBJ1-1	TRBV9	14	NA	NA	TGTGCCAGCAGCGTAGCAGGTTACGACACTGAAGCTTTCTTT	CASSVAGYDTEAFF
TRBJ2-7	TRBV30	15	NA	NA	TGTGCCTGGAGTGTACTTCTAGCCGGATCCTACGAGCAGTACTTC	CAWSVLLAGSYEQYF
TRBJ1-4	TRBV9	14	TRBD1	NA	TGTGCCAGCAGCTTAGGGGGCTCTAATGAAAAACTGTTTTTT	CASSLGGSNEKLFF
TRBJ2-7	TRBV27	16	NA	NA	TGTGCCAGCAGTTTATCTCCCCCCCCGACCTCCTACGAGCAGTACTTC	CASSLSPPPTSYEQYF
TRBJ1-4	TRBV7-9	13	NA	NA	TGTGCCAGCAGCTTAGGCCAGGGTGAAAAACTGTTTTTT	CASSLGQGEKLFF
TRBJ2-7	TRBV13	13	TRBD1	NA	TGTGCCAGCAGCCCACAGGGGGCTCACGAGCAGTACTTC	CASSPQGAHEQYF
TRBJ1-1	TRBV6-6	14	NA	NA	TGTGCCAGCAGTTACGGGGGCGCGGGCACTGAAGCTTTCTTT	CASSYGGAGTEAFF
TRBJ2-2	TRBV2	14	NA	once	TGTGCCAGCAGTGATGGGCCCGGGACCGGGGAGCTGTTTTTT	CASSDGPGTGELFF
TRBJ2-7	TRBV27	17	NA	NA	TGTGCCAGCAGTTCTCATCCGTCCAGGGGCGACTCCTACGAGCAGTACTTC	CASSSHPSRGDSYEQYF
TRBJ2-1	TRBV13	14	TRBD2	NA	TGTGCCAGCAGCCCACGGACTAGCGCGAATGAGCAGTTCTTC	CASSPRTSANEQFF
TRBJ2-1	TRBV13	16	TRBD2	NA	TGTGCCAGCAGCGCACCCGGGGGAGGGTCCTACAATGAGCAGTTCTTC	CASSAPGGGSYNEQFF
TRBJ1-5	TRBV27	14	NA	NA	TGTGCCAGCAGGCCGGGACGGGACAATCAGCCCCAGCATTTT	CASRPGRDNQPQHF
TRBJ2-7	TRBV5-6	14	NA	NA	TGTGCCAGCAGCTTGTTGACGGACGCCTACGAGCAGTACTTC	CASSLLTDAYEQYF